This T cell receptor (beta chain) comes out of a study of shared clonotypes between healthy human individuals. CD45RO negativity and positive selection for CCR7 defined naive CD8 cells, a population that excluded terminally differentiated effector memory CD45RA+ cells. Sequencing was performed with immunoSEQ multiplex PCR; in TCRdb, only in-frame clones are kept and a portion is missing. Here the sample spans under 1 million clones, about 97% being singletons. Germline lookup yields CDR1 MGHRA and CDR2 YSYEKL. The CDR3 loop spans 15 amino acids. Trimming cost V 1 base and J 5 bases, with 11 bases left between them.

The clonotype was recovered from a man aged 25 to 40 in good health. The chain recombines TRBV4-1 with TRBJ1-4; D perhaps matches TRBD1 (6 bases). Sequencing was done on a sample of naive CD8+ T cells sorted from blood. CDR3 DNA: TGCGCCAGCAGCCAAGTGGGGGGGCTCAATGAAAAACTGTTTTTT. Translation gives CASSQVGGLNEKLFF.